This T cell receptor beta chain came from a study of regulatory T cells in long-lasting Graves disease. Study outcomes and limitations: Under persistent disease, TRBV28, TRBJ1-2 and TRBJ2-5 were used preferentially.

Looked up from germline, CDR1 is DFQATT and CDR2 is SNEGSKA (reference sequence). Trimming at V came to 6 bases and at J to 3 bases, leaving 5 bases not matched to a gene. The CDR3 has 13 amino acids. Time point defined: persistent/refractory GD, antithyroid drugs over 5 years with positive TRAb. RNA isolated from PBMCs was used to make the TCR library. With iRepertoire HTBI primers and Arm-PCR of CDR3 regions, TCR beta libraries were built. TCRdb called the multiplex PCR reads again in MiXCR, with one record for every CDR3 protein. The repertoire consists of 420,000 or so distinct CDR3 sequences, with 23% occurring once and the leading ten covering about a quarter. In the case of this clonotype: No antigen is known for it.

This specimen consisted of peripheral blood mononuclear cells (PBMCs), obtained when the disease was refractory, from a patient treated with antithyroid drugs. The sequence was collected from a female donor with Graves disease. The J gene is TRBJ2-7, the V gene TRBV20-1; TRBD2 aligns across 10 bases. CDR3 nucleotide sequence: TGCAGTGCCCCGGGACTAGCGAACTACGAGCAGTACTTC. Residues: CSAPGLANYEQYF.